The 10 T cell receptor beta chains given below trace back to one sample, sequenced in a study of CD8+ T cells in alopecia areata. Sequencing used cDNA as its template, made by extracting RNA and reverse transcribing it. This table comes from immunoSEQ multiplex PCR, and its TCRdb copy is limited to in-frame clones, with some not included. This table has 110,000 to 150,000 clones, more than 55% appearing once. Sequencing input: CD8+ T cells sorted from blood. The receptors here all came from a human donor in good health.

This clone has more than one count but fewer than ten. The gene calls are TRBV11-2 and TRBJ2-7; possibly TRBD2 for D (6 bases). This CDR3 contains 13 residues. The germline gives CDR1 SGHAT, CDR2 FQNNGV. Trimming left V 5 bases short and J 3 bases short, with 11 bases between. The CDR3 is CASSPGLLYEQYF. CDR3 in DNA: TGTGCCAGCAGCCCGGGACTCCTCTACGAGCAGTACTTC. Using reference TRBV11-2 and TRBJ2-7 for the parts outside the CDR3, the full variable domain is EAGVAQSPRYKIIEKRQSVAFWCNPISGHATLYWYQQILGQGPKLLIQFQNNGVVDDSQLPKDRFSAERLKGVDSTLKIQPAKLEDSAVYLCASSPGLLYEQYFGPGTRLTVT.

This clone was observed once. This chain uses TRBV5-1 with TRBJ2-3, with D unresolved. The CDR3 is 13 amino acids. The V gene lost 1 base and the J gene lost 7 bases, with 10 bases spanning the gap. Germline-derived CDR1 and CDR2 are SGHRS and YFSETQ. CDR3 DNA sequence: TGCGCCAGCAGCTTGAGGGTGGATTATACGCAGTATTTT. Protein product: CASSLRVDYTQYF.

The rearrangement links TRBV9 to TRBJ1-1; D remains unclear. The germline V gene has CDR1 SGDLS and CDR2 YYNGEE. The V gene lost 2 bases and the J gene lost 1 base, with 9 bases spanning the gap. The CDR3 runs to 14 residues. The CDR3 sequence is CASSVGGQNTEAFF. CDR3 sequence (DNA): TGTGCCAGCAGCGTCGGAGGTCAGAACACTGAAGCTTTCTTT.

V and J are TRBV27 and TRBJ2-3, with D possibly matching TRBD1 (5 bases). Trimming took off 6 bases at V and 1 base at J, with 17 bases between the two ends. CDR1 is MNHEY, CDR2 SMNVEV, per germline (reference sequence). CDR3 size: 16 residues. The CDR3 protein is CASSLTPRAGTDTQYF. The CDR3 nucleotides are TGTGCCAGCAGCCTGACCCCCAGGGCAGGCACAGATACGCAGTATTTT.

The CDR3 loop reads CASSLLAAEGIQYF. In nucleotides, the CDR3 is TGTGCCAGCAGCTTATTAGCCGCCGAGGGCATTCAGTACTTC. The chain has TRBV11-2 and TRBJ2-4, with a weak D call TRBD2 (5 bases). CDR3 length: 14 residues. The germline gives CDR1 SGHAT, CDR2 FQNNGV. The germline V and J ends were trimmed by 2 bases and 9 bases, with 14 bases remaining between them.

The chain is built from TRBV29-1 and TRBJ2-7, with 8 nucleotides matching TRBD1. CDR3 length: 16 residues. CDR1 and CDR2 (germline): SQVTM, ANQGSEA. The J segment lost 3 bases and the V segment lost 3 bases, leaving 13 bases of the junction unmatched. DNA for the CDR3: TGCAGCGTTGATAAATCAAATAGACAGGGGAGCTACGAGCAGTACTTC. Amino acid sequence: CSVDKSNRQGSYEQYF.

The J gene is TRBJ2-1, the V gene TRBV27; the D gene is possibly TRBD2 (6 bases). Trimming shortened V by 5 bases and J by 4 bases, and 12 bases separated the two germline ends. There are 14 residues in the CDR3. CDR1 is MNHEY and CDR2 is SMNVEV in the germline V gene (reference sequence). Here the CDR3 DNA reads TGTGCCAGCAGTCCCGGGAGTCTATACAATGAGCAGTTCTTC. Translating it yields CASSPGSLYNEQFF.

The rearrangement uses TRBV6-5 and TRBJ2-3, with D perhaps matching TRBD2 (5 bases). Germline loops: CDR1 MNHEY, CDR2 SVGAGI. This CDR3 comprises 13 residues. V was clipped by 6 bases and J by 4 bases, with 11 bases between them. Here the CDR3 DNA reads TGTGCCAGCAGCCGGGAAACTCCAGATACGCAGTATTTT. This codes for CASSRETPDTQYF.

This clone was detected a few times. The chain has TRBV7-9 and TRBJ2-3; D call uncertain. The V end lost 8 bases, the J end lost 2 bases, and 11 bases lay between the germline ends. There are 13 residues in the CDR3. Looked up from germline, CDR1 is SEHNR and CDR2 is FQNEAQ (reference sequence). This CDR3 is CASSERHTDTQYF. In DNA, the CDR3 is TGTGCCAGCTCTGAGCGCCACACAGATACGCAGTATTTT.

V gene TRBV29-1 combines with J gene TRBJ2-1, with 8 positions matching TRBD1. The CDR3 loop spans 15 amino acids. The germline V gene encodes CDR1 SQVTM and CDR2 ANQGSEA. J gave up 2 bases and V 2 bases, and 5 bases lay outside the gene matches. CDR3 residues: CSVETGTGPYNEQFF. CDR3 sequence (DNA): TGCAGCGTTGAAACCGGGACAGGACCCTACAATGAGCAGTTCTTC.